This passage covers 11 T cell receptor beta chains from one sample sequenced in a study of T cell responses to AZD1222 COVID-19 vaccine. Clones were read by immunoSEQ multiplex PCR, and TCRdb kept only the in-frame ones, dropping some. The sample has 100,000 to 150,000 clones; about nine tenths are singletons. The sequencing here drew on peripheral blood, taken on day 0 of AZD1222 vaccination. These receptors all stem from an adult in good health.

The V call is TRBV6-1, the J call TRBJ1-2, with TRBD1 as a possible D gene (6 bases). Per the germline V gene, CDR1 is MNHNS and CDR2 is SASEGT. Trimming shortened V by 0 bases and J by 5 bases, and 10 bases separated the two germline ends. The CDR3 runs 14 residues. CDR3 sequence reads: CASSEAPTGYGYTF. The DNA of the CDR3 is TGTGCCAGCAGTGAAGCCCCGACAGGATATGGCTACACCTTC.

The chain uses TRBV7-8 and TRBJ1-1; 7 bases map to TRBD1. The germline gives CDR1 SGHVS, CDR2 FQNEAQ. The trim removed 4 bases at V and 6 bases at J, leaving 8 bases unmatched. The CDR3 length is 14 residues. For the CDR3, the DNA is TGTGCCAGCAGCTCCCGACAGGGTCGCGCTGAAGCTTTCTTT. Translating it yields CASSSRQGRAEAFF.

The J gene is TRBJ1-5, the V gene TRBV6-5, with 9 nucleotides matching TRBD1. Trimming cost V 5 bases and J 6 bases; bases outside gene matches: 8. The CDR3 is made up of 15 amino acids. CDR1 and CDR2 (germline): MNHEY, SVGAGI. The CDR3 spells CASSKQGAAGQPQHF. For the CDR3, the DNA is TGTGCCAGCAGTAAACAGGGGGCGGCAGGTCAGCCCCAGCATTTT.

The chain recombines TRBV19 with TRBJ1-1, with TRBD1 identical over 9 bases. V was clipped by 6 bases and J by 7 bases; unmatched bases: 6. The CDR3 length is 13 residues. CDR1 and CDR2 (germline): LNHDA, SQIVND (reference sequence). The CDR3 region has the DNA TGTGCCAGTAGCCGGACAGGGGAAGATGAAGCTTTCTTT. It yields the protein CASSRTGEDEAFF.

Here the CDR3 reads CASSTSEGRSGANVLTF. CDR3 sequence (DNA): TGTGCCAGCAGTACCTCCGAGGGGCGCTCTGGGGCCAACGTCCTGACTTTC. V and J are TRBV28 and TRBJ2-6; D might be TRBD1 or TRBD2, each matching 5 bases. CDR3 length: 17 residues. The germline gives CDR1 MDHEN, CDR2 SYDVKM. V dropped 5 bases and J dropped 0 bases, with 14 bases sitting between them.

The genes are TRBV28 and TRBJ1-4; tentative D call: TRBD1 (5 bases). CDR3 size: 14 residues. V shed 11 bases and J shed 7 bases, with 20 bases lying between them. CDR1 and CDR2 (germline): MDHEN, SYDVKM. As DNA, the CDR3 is TGTGCCGCAGGAGACCGAGGGGTTGGTGAAAAACTGTTTTTT. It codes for CAAGDRGVGEKLFF.

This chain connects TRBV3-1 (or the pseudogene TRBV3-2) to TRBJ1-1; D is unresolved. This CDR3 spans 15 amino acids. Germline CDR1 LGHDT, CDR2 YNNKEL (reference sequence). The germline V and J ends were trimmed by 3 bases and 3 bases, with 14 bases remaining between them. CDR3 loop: CASSQDFNQHTEAFF. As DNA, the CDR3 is TGTGCCAGCAGCCAGGACTTCAATCAGCACACTGAAGCTTTCTTT.

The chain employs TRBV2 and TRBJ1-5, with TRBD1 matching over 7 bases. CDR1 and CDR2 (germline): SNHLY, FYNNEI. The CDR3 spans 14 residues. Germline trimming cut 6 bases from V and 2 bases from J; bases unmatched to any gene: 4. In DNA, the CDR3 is TGTGCCAGCAGCTATACAGGGGGCAATCAGCCCCAGCATTTT. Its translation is CASSYTGGNQPQHF.

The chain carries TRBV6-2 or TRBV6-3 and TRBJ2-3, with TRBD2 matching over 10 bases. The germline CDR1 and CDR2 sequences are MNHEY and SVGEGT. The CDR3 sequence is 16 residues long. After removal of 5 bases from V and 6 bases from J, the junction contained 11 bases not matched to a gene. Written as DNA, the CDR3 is TGTGCCAGCAGTAATTATGTAGCGGGGGGACAGGATACGCAGTATTTT. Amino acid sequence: CASSNYVAGGQDTQYF.

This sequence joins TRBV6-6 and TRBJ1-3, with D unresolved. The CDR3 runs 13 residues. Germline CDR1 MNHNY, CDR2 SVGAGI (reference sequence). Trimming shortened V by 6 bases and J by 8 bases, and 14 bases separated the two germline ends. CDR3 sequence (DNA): TGTGCCAGCAGCAGCTTCCCAAGAGACACCATATATTTT. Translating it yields CASSSFPRDTIYF.

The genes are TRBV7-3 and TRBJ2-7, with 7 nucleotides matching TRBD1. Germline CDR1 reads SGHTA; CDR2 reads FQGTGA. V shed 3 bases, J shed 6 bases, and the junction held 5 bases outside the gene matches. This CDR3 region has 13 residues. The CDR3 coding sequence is TGTGCCAGCAGCTTGACAGGGTCTCGCGAGCAGTACTTC. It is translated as CASSLTGSREQYF.